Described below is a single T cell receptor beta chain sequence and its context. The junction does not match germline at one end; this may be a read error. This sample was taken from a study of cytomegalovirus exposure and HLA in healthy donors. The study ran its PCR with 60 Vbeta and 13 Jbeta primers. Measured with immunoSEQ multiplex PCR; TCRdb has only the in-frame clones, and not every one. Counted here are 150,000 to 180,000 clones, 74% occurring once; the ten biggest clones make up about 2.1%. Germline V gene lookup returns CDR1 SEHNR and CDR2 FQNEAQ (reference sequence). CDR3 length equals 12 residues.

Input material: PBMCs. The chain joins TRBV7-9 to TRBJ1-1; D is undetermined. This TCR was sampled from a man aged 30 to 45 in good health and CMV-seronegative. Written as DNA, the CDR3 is TGTTCCAGCAGCATCGGGAACACTGAAGCTTTCTTT. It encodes CSSSIGNTEAFF.